These 27 T cell receptor beta chains originate from one sample sequenced in a study of Graves' ophthalmopathy and Graves' hyperthyroidism. From RNA, the CDR3 regions of TCR beta chains were amplified and sequenced. HTBI primers served in a first-round RT-PCR, which a second-round multiplex PCR followed. TCRdb ran MiXCR on the multiplex PCR reads and lists one entry per CDR3 protein. The sample includes 600,000 to 950,000 distinct CDR3 sequences, approximately 40% of them seen just once. The sequenced material came from peripheral blood. The receptors originated from an adult man with Graves' ophthalmopathy.

This clonotype was seen more than once but under ten times. This chain connects TRBV14 to TRBJ2-7, with D unresolved. Germline CDR1 and CDR2: SGHDN and FVKESK. The CDR3 is made up of 15 amino acids. V was pared by 1 base and J by 0 bases, with 10 bases between. The CDR3 region is CASSQGQRSSYEQYF. The CDR3 DNA follows: TGTGCCAGCAGCCAAGGTCAGCGTAGCTCCTACGAGCAGTACTTC.

This clonotype showed up just a few times. The V gene is TRBV9, the J gene TRBJ1-1; no clear D. V lost 4 bases, J lost 1 base, and 11 bases lay in between. This CDR3 has 14 amino acids. From germline, CDR1 is SGDLS and CDR2 YYNGEE. CDR3 bases: TGTGCCAGCAGCCCAAAGACGGAGAACACTGAAGCTTTCTTT. Its protein product is CASSPKTENTEAFF.

This clonotype was seen more than once but under ten times. A single base separates this from a much larger clone, so it may be a read error. The chain uses TRBV29-1 and TRBJ1-2, with TRBD1 identical over 7 bases. The CDR3 sequence is 12 residues long. Looked up from germline, CDR1 is SQVTM and CDR2 is ANQGSEA. Trimming cost V 1 base and J 7 bases; bases outside gene matches: 3. DNA for the CDR3: TGCAGCGTTGAAGTACAGGGGTGTGGCTACACCTTC. It translates to CSVEVQGCGYTF. Full variable domain (remainder filled in from reference TRBV29-1 and TRBJ1-2): SAVISQKPSRDICQRGTSLTIQCQVDSQVTMMFWYRQQPGQSLTLIATANQGSEATYESGFVIDKFPISRPNLTFSTLTVSNMSPEDSSIYLCSVEVQGCGYTFGSGTRLTVV.

V usage is TRBV20-1 and J usage is TRBJ2-2; 7 nucleotides agree with TRBD1. CDR3 size: 15 residues. Germline-derived CDR1 and CDR2 are DFQATT and SNEGSKA (reference sequence). V dropped 3 bases and J dropped 1; count of bases not matched to a gene: 5. DNA for the CDR3: TGCAGTGCTAGCGACGGGACAGTGAACACCGGGGAGCTGTTTTTT. It codes for CSASDGTVNTGELFF.

In this sample, this clonotype turned up many times. The CDR3 nucleotides are TGTGCCACCAGCAGAGAGACGTTAACTAATGAAAAACTGTTTTTT. This codes for CATSRETLTNEKLFF. The chain joins TRBV15 to TRBJ1-4, with no clear D. V dropped 0 bases and J dropped 1 base, with 6 bases sitting between them. The CDR3 covers 15 residues. Germline CDR1 reads LNHNV; CDR2 reads YYDKDF (reference sequence).

As concerns this clonotype: One junction end does not reproduce the germline sequence, and a read error may be involved. The chain joins TRBV2 to TRBJ2-7; TRBD2 is a possible D gene (7 bases). The germline V gene has CDR1 SNHLY and CDR2 FYNNEI. The CDR3 totals 16 residues. The CDR3 region is CASSAWGRENSYEQYF. In DNA form, the CDR3 reads TGTGCCAGTAGTGCGTGGGGGCGGGAGAACTCCTACGAGCAGTACTTC.

Only a few counts were recorded for this clonotype. The V call is TRBV7-9, the J call TRBJ2-7, with TRBD2 matching 8 bases. With V trimmed by 7 bases and J by 3 bases, 11 bases remained unmatched. Per germline, CDR1 SEHNR and CDR2 FQNEAQ (reference sequence). The CDR3 totals 15 residues. CDR3 region: CASTPRTSNFYEQYF. In DNA form, the CDR3 reads TGTGCCAGCACTCCGAGGACTAGCAATTTCTACGAGCAGTACTTC.

Notes on this clonotype: The junction departs from the called germline gene at one end, perhaps through a read error. This chain links TRBV6-5 with TRBJ1-2; no clear D. CDR1 MNHEY and CDR2 SVGAGI come from the germline V gene. The CDR3 length is 11 residues. CDR3 coding DNA: TGTGCCAGCAGTTACGGAGTAGGTGAAGCCTTC. Translating it yields CASSYGVGEAF.

The chain is built from TRBV11-2 and TRBJ2-7; TRBD1 aligns across 9 bases. This CDR3 is 15 amino acids long. Trimming at V came to 4 bases and at J to 7 bases, leaving 11 bases not matched to a gene. Germline CDR1 is SGHAT and CDR2 is FQNNGV. This chain's CDR3 is CASSSGLDRGYEQYF. The DNA of the CDR3 is TGTGCCAGCAGCTCTGGTTTGGACAGGGGATATGAGCAGTACTTC.

This clonotype was counted only a few times. The genes are TRBV9 and TRBJ1-5; possible D gene TRBD1, 5 bases. The CDR3 contains 14 residues. Trimming pared 3 bases from V and 4 bases from J, leaving 11 bases between. Germline assignment: CDR1 SGDLS and CDR2 YYNGEE. The DNA for the CDR3 is TGTGCCAGCAGCGCCGGGGGGATGAATCAGCCCCAGCATTTT. This encodes CASSAGGMNQPQHF.

This clonotype was recorded once. One base away lies a much larger clone, so this may be a sequencing read error. This chain uses TRBV29-1 with TRBJ2-7; D possibly corresponds to TRBD1 (7 bases). The CDR3 totals 16 residues. Per the germline V gene, CDR1 is SQVTM and CDR2 is ANQGSEA. CDR3 in DNA: TGCGGCGTTGACGGGGGAGGAGACAGGGATATCTACGAGCAGTACTTC. Protein: CGVDGGGDRDIYEQYF.

This clonotype occurred many times. This chain joins TRBV4-2 and TRBJ2-7; no definite D call. This CDR3 spans 15 amino acids. V gave up 0 bases and J gave up 2 bases, with 11 bases separating them. Germline assignment: CDR1 LGHNA and CDR2 YNFKEQ. CDR3 sequence (DNA): TGTGCCAGCAGCCAAGATGGCACATCCCCCTACGAGCAGTACTTC. Translating gives CASSQDGTSPYEQYF.

V gene TRBV11-2 combines with J gene TRBJ2-2; D call uncertain. Germline-derived CDR1 and CDR2 are SGHAT and FQNNGV. The V and J ends lost 0 bases and 6 bases respectively, with 11 bases between them. The CDR3 sequence is 15 residues long. This CDR3 reads CASSLDSHIAGELFF. Here the CDR3 DNA reads TGTGCCAGCAGCTTAGACTCACATATAGCCGGGGAGCTGTTTTTT.

This clonotype was recorded at least ten times. The chain uses TRBV7-9 and TRBJ1-1; D is undetermined. Per germline, CDR1 SEHNR and CDR2 FQNEAQ (reference sequence). The CDR3 totals 15 residues. V lost 3 bases and J lost 0, with 11 bases in between. The CDR3 loop is CASSLEGGLNTEAFF. CDR3 nucleotides: TGTGCCAGCAGCTTGGAGGGAGGTTTGAACACTGAAGCTTTCTTT.

This clonotype was observed a handful of times. The J gene is TRBJ2-2, the V gene TRBV2, with D perhaps TRBD2 (6 bases). V lost 5 bases and J 2 bases, leaving 12 bases between the germline ends. This CDR3 spans 15 amino acids. Germline V gene sequence: CDR1 SNHLY, CDR2 FYNNEI. CDR3 loop: CASSLLTRNTGELFF. The CDR3 DNA is TGTGCCAGCAGTCTTTTGACTAGAAACACCGGGGAGCTGTTTTTT.

V usage is TRBV7-8 and J usage is TRBJ2-7; D not resolved. The V end was cut by 8 bases, the J end by 2 bases, with 13 bases between. Germline lookup yields CDR1 SGHVS and CDR2 FQNEAQ. This CDR3 spans 13 amino acids. The CDR3 is CASLGLLPYEQYF. For the CDR3, the DNA is TGTGCCAGCCTCGGGCTTCTCCCCTACGAGCAGTACTTC.

This clonotype was detected ten times or more. V and J are TRBV19 and TRBJ1-5, with TRBD1 identical over 9 bases. The CDR3 covers 13 residues. V trimming: 6 bases; J trimming: 6 bases; junction bases outside the gene matches: 3. CDR1 and CDR2 (germline): LNHDA, SQIVND (reference sequence). The DNA for the CDR3 is TGTGCCAGTAGGGACAGGGGAATTCAGCCCCAGCATTTT. Amino acids: CASRDRGIQPQHF.

The genes are TRBV7-4 and TRBJ1-5; D is undetermined. The CDR3 totals 14 residues. The ends were cut back, 1 base at V and 3 bases at J, with 7 bases in the middle. Germline CDR1 reads SGHVT; CDR2 reads SQSDAQ. The CDR3 sequence is CASSLGRFNQPQHF. In nucleotides, the CDR3 is TGTGCCAGCAGCTTAGGTCGGTTCAATCAGCCCCAGCATTTT.

This chain links TRBV7-4 with TRBJ1-1; the D is unclear. Germline V gene sequence: CDR1 SGHVT, CDR2 SQSDAQ. The CDR3 is made up of 14 amino acids. V was pared by 3 bases and J by 4 bases, with 12 bases between. The DNA of the CDR3 is TGTGCCAGCAGCTTGAAGACGGCCAGCACTGAAGCTTTCTTT. It is translated as CASSLKTASTEAFF.

The rearrangement links TRBV2 to TRBJ2-7; D call uncertain. Trimming took off 6 bases at V and 2 bases at J, with 17 bases between the two ends. Germline CDR1 is SNHLY and CDR2 is FYNNEI. The CDR3 is 15 residues long. CDR3 protein: CASSQEAGMTYEQYF. CDR3 sequence (DNA): TGTGCCAGCAGCCAAGAGGCCGGAATGACCTACGAGCAGTACTTC.

This clonotype was counted at least ten times. The V gene is TRBV10-3, the J gene TRBJ1-2, with D hard to call. The CDR3 consists of 16 residues. V was clipped by 4 bases and J by 4 bases, with 19 bases between them. CDR1 and CDR2 from the germline V gene are ENHRY and SYGVKD. CDR3 bases: TGTGCCATCAGTGGGACTCAGCAGGCGGAGGGCTATGGCTACACCTTC. It is translated as CAISGTQQAEGYGYTF.

This clonotype was detected only a few times. The chain is built from TRBV20-1 and TRBJ2-5; no clear D gene. V was clipped by 0 bases and J by 3 bases, with 5 bases between them. The CDR3 is made up of 12 amino acids. Germline assignment: CDR1 DFQATT and CDR2 SNEGSKA (reference sequence). CDR3 protein: CSARDSEETQYF. In nucleotides, the CDR3 is TGCAGTGCTAGAGATAGTGAAGAGACCCAGTACTTC.

About this clonotype: No conserved phenylalanine or tryptophan is present at the end of the CDR3, so a read error is the likely explanation. The J gene is TRBJ1-1, the V gene TRBV25-1; D gene unclear. From germline, CDR1 is MGHDK and CDR2 SYGVNS. CDR3 size: 14 residues. Trimming left V 5 bases short and J 1 base short, with 11 bases between. DNA of the CDR3: TGTGCCAGCAGTCTGCAGGATCAGAACACTGAAGCTTTCCTT. It specifies CASSLQDQNTEAFL.

The rearrangement joins TRBV19 to TRBJ1-5; possibly TRBD1 for D (6 bases). Germline CDR1 and CDR2: LNHDA and SQIVND (reference sequence). V lost 2 bases to trimming and J lost 1 base, with 15 bases between them. This CDR3 has 17 residues. The CDR3 DNA follows: TGTGCCAGTAGTATAACAGGGAGGGGCGTGAGCAATCAGCCCCAGCATTTT. The encoded protein is CASSITGRGVSNQPQHF. The whole variable domain, remainder taken from reference TRBV19 and TRBJ1-5, is DGGITQSPKYLFRKEGQNVTLSCEQNLNHDAMYWYRQDPGQGLRLIYYSQIVNDFQKGDIAEGYSVSREKKESFPLTVTSAQKNPTAFYLCASSITGRGVSNQPQHFGDGTRLSIL.

The chain uses TRBV6-1 and TRBJ1-6, with D unclear. V was shortened by 7 bases and J by 12 bases, with 19 bases between the two germline ends. Germline CDR1 MNHNS, CDR2 SASEGT. This CDR3 region has 14 residues. The CDR3 DNA reads as TGTGCCAGCACCATCATAGCCCTGGGAGAACCCCTCCACTTT. Translated: CASTIIALGEPLHF.

The gene calls are TRBV4-3 and TRBJ1-5; D remains unclear. The CDR3 consists of 14 residues. Germline CDR1 and CDR2: LGHNA and YSLEER. Trimming stripped 1 base from V and 5 bases from J, with 9 bases between. CDR3 in amino acids: CASSQGTPDQPQHF. DNA for the CDR3: TGCGCCAGCAGCCAAGGGACCCCTGATCAGCCCCAGCATTTT.

CDR3: CSARDRGLDSYEQYF. In nucleotides, the CDR3 is TGCAGTGCTAGAGATCGGGGGCTCGACTCCTACGAGCAGTACTTC. The V gene is TRBV20-1, the J gene TRBJ2-7, with D perhaps assigned TRBD1 or TRBD2 (6 bases each). Looked up from germline, CDR1 is DFQATT and CDR2 is SNEGSKA (reference sequence). With 0 bases removed from V and 0 bases from J, the gap between germline ends came to 12 bases. The CDR3 runs 15 residues.